This T cell receptor (beta chain) originates from a study of T-cell reconstitution after alpha-beta-depleted transplantation in children. With 4 bases clipped from V and 8 bases from J, the junction kept 16 bases outside the gene matches. This CDR3 spans 17 amino acids. Study-wide results and caveats: One year post-transplant, T-cell counts and diversity were largely derived from T cells produced anew. Two months or so post-transplant, alpha-beta T cells reportedly derived from several hundred expanded graft clones. Elevated TCRbeta diversity at day 60 was traced, in some patients, to surviving recipient T cells and thymic progenitors.

Preparation of the TCRbeta library was carried out with unique molecular identifiers. TCRdb redid the calling of the PCR reads with MiXCR, one entry per CDR3 protein. Of some 350,000 distinct CDR3 sequences listed, under 20% are singletons. To note about this clonotype: Its target is unknown.

The sequenced sample was PBMCs, mostly from graft donor cells, obtained 360 days after TCRalphabeta/CD19-depleted stem cell transplant. The rearrangement links TRBV12-3 or TRBV12-4 to TRBJ2-7; 11 bases match TRBD1. This clonotype originated in a male patient between 2 and 15 years old who had a stem cell transplant for acute lymphoblastic leukemia, so the T cells may come from the graft donor. CDR3 region: CASSWDPWTGGAGQQYF. In DNA, the CDR3 is TGTGCCAGCAGTTGGGACCCTTGGACAGGGGGCGCAGGTCAGCAGTACTTC.